This is a list of T cell receptor beta chains from one sample in a study of T cell repertoires in cytomegalovirus infection. TCRdb reprocessed the reads with MiXCR, giving one entry per CDR3 protein. This table holds some 300,000 distinct CDR3 sequences, 15% to 20% found once. Specimen: PBMCs. These receptor sequences come from a human donor in good health (CMV status not recorded). Some clones in this sample may be carry-over from other donors' samples. Each CDR3 is given with its conserved first and last residue. The D gene is left open where the match is weak. Clone size is not always given. Where it is, it says once, few, many or a class for expanded clones.

TRBJ2-3,few,TRBV20-1,.,CSAVDGGGTDTQYF,TGCAGTGCCGTAGACGGCGGGGGCACAGATACGCAGTATTTT
TRBJ1-2,.,TRBV28,.,CAISGSSSPSHYGYTF,TGTGCCATCTCAGGGTCGTCTAGCCCTTCACACTATGGCTACACCTTC
TRBJ2-3,many,TRBV19,.,CASSTTFSGALDTQYF,TGTGCCAGTAGTACAACCTTTAGCGGAGCTTTGGATACGCAGTATTTT
TRBJ2-3,many,TRBV19,TRBD2,CASRRLSGGQDTQYF,TGTGCCAGTAGGCGACTAAGCGGGGGTCAAGATACGCAGTATTTT
TRBJ2-7,.,TRBV18,TRBD1,CASSPAPGQAEQYF,TGTGCCAGCTCACCAGCACCGGGACAGGCGGAGCAGTACTTC
TRBJ2-1,few,TRBV5-5,.,CASSFDPALGIAGRFF,TGTGCCAGCAGCTTCGATCCTGCCCTGGGCATAGCCGGTCGGTTCTTC
TRBJ1-1,many,TRBV7-2,.,CASSRSRAEAFF,TGTGCCAGCAGCCGAAGTCGCGCGGAAGCTTTCTTT
TRBJ1-2,few,TRBV7-9,.,CASSLVGGYNYGYTF,TGTGCCAGCAGCTTAGTGGGGGGCTACAACTATGGCTACACCTTC
TRBJ2-4,hyperexpanded,TRBV12-3/TRBV12-4,TRBD2,CASSFGGGGDIQYF,TGTGCCAGCAGTTTTGGCGGGGGTGGGGACATTCAGTACTTC
TRBJ2-1,.,TRBV29-1,TRBD2,CSVERRGGVNNEQFF,TGCAGCGTTGAACGGCGCGGGGGGGTGAACAATGAGCAGTTCTTC
TRBJ2-5,many,TRBV15,.,CATSRVLAETQYF,TGTGCCACCAGCAGAGTCCTAGCCGAGACCCAGTACTTC
TRBJ2-7,.,TRBV2,.,CASSERGYEQYF,TGTGCCAGCAGTGAAAGAGGGTACGAGCAGTACTTC
TRBJ1-1,.,TRBV10-3,.,CAIQGRAENTEAFF,TGTGCCATCCAAGGAAGGGCAGAGAACACTGAAGCTTTCTTT
TRBJ1-2,many,TRBV7-2,.,CASSLETQSYGYTF,TGTGCCAGCAGCTTAGAAACGCAAAGCTATGGCTACACCTTC
TRBJ1-1,many,TRBV7-2,.,CASSLLGTGTEAFF,TGTGCCAGCAGCCTCCTGGGGACGGGCACTGAAGCTTTCTTT
TRBJ1-6,many,TRBV6-1,TRBD1,CASSTRQGGSYNSPLHF,TGTGCCAGCAGTACCCGACAGGGGGGCTCCTATAATTCACCCCTCCACTTT
TRBJ2-3,.,TRBV20-1,.,CSAPDGGGTDTQYF,TGCAGTGCTCCCGACGGTGGAGGCACAGATACGCAGTATTTT
TRBJ1-5,many,TRBV12-3/TRBV12-4,.,CASSLEEVPYSNQPQHF,TGTGCCAGCAGTTTGGAGGAGGTCCCTTATAGCAATCAGCCCCAGCATTTT
TRBJ1-1,few,TRBV20-1,.,CSAPPGGNTEAFF,TGCAGTGCCCCACCGGGCGGGAACACTGAAGCTTTCTTT
TRBJ1-5,few,TRBV6-2/TRBV6-3,.,CASKSGVTNQPQHF,TGTGCCAGCAAGTCGGGGGTCACCAATCAGCCCCAGCATTTT
TRBJ2-7,.,TRBV20-1,.,CSASPQGGGDEQYF,TGCAGTGCTAGCCCCCAAGGGGGGGGTGACGAGCAGTACTTC
TRBJ1-1,.,TRBV20-1,.,CSAIDREAFF,TGCAGTGCAATAGACAGGGAAGCTTTCTTT
TRBJ2-5,.,TRBV28,.,CASSFRSVFQETQYF,TGTGCCAGCAGTTTTAGGAGCGTTTTCCAAGAGACCCAGTACTTC
TRBJ2-1,few,TRBV12-3/TRBV12-4,.,CASSPLRNNEQFF,TGTGCCAGCAGTCCCCTAAGGAACAATGAGCAGTTCTTC
TRBJ2-7,few,TRBV12-3/TRBV12-4,TRBD1,CASSLARDRGRQYF,TGTGCCAGCAGTTTAGCTAGGGACAGGGGTCGCCAGTACTTC
TRBJ1-2,.,TRBV7-2,.,CASSLVGLDYGYTF,TGTGCCAGCAGCTTAGTAGGGTTGGACTATGGCTACACCTTC
TRBJ2-3,many,TRBV7-2,.,CASSLNGQFTDTQYF,TGTGCCAGCAGCTTAAACGGACAGTTCACAGATACGCAGTATTTT
TRBJ1-5,few,TRBV19,.,CASGFQPQHF,TGTGCCAGTGGTTTTCAGCCCCAGCATTTT
TRBJ2-1,many,TRBV7-2,.,CASSFWDGYNEQFF,TGTGCCAGCAGCTTCTGGGACGGTTACAATGAGCAGTTCTTC
TRBJ1-5,.,TRBV28,.,CASSLSRGSEPQHF,TGTGCCAGCAGTTTATCCCGGGGATCGGAGCCCCAGCATTTT
TRBJ2-1,.,TRBV24-1,.,CATSDLVSEQFF,TGTGCCACCAGTGATTTGGTCAGCGAGCAGTTCTTC
TRBJ2-3,many,TRBV6-1,.,CASSGQVTDTQYF,TGTGCCAGCAGTGGACAGGTTACAGATACGCAGTATTTT
TRBJ2-3,few,TRBV24-1,.,CATSEDSWDTQYF,TGTGCCACCAGTGAGGACAGTTGGGATACGCAGTATTTT
TRBJ2-3,.,TRBV7-9,.,CASSSSPGPNTDTQYF,TGTGCCAGCAGCTCCTCCCCAGGCCCGAACACAGATACGCAGTATTTT
TRBJ1-1,few,TRBV29-1,.,CSVDSRGNTEAFF,TGCAGCGTTGATAGCAGGGGGAACACTGAAGCTTTCTTT
TRBJ2-5,few,TRBV12-3/TRBV12-4,TRBD2,CAVSGAGVQETQYF,TGTGCCGTCAGCGGAGCGGGGGTCCAAGAGACCCAGTACTTC
TRBJ2-4,few,TRBV7-2,.,CASSRVQGSDIQYF,TGTGCCAGCAGCCGGGTCCAGGGATCCGACATTCAGTACTTC
TRBJ2-1,few,TRBV7-9,.,CASSLGNGHQFF,TGTGCCAGCAGCTTAGGAAACGGACACCAGTTCTTC
TRBJ1-5,.,TRBV20-1,TRBD1,CSAWTGTANQPQHF,TGCAGTGCTTGGACAGGGACCGCAAATCAGCCCCAGCATTTT
TRBJ2-1,many,TRBV7-2,.,CASSRESYNEQFF,TGTGCCAGCAGCCGGGAGTCCTACAATGAGCAGTTCTTC
TRBJ2-3,many,TRBV20-1,.,CSASQGITTDTQYF,TGCAGTGCTTCTCAGGGAATAACCACAGATACGCAGTATTTT